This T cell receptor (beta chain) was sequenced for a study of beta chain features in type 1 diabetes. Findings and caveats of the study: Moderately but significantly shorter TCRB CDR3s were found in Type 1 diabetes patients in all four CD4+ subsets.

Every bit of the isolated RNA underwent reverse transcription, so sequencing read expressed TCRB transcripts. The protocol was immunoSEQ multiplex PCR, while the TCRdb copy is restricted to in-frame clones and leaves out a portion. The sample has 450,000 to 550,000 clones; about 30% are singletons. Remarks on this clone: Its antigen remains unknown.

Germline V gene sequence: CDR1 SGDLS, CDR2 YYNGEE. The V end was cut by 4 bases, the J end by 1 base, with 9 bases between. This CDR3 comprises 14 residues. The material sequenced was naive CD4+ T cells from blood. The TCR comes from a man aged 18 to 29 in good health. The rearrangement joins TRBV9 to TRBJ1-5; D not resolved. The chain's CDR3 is CASSPGRSNQPQHF. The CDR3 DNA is TGTGCCAGCAGCCCCGGACGGAGCAATCAGCCCCAGCATTTT.